The clone carrying this T cell receptor (beta chain) was counted only a few times. The sample is drawn from a study of blood T cell repertoires in COVID-19. Method: immunoSEQ multiplex PCR; TCRdb's copy keeps in-frame clones and lacks some. The data contain hundreds of thousands of clones, roughly four fifths of them singletons. CDR3 size: 15 residues. Germline V gene sequence: CDR1 SGHKS, CDR2 YYEKEE (reference sequence). V gave up 0 bases and J gave up 7 bases, with 11 bases separating them. Which cohort a participant joined came from the clinical history participants gave. The specimen sequenced was PBMCs or T cells enriched from blood (not recorded which). The TCR originated in a woman aged 40 to 50 who had been exposed to COVID-19. The rearrangement links TRBV5-5 to TRBJ1-6; D is unclear. In DNA, the CDR3 is TGTGCCAGCAGCTTGGGTCCGGGAGAGAATTCACCCCTCCACTTT. This encodes CASSLGPGENSPLHF.